What follows describes a single TCR beta chain. This entry is derived from a study of blood T cell repertoires in COVID-19. For the study at large: Spain, Italy and the United States supplied samples that represented acute and convalescent COVID-19. T cells, B-cell-depleted T cells, or PBMCs provided the cDNA or gDNA that served as material.

How the authors handled the data: By means of reference gene primer amplification, nucleated cell counts were estimated. The data were produced by immunoSEQ multiplex PCR, yet TCRdb's version contains in-frame clones alone and is incomplete. D and trimming come from the DNA, and the V and J calls and clone size come from that table. Among around 250,000 clones, over 80% were seen once, and the ten largest hold 4.6%. The CDR3 is 15 residues long. V shed 5 bases and J shed 6 bases, with 18 bases lying between them. From germline, CDR1 is SGHAT and CDR2 FQNNGV. Sequenced material: peripheral blood. The receptor's source is a man in his 60s who had recovered from COVID-19. The V and J genes are TRBV11-2 and TRBJ2-3, with TRBD2 as a possible D gene (6 bases). CDR3 residues: CASSPLAVSTDTQYF. CDR3 sequence (DNA): TGTGCCAGCAGCCCATTAGCGGTATCTACGGATACGCAGTATTTT.